These T cell receptor beta chains were read from a single sample in a study of graft-versus-host responses after intestinal transplantation. These receptors have no known antigen. TCRdb's table, derived via immunoSEQ multiplex PCR, lists solely in-frame clones and lacks some. The sample comprises tens of thousands of clones, 90% to 95% of which are singletons, and around 0.5% rests with the top ten. The source material was unstimulated CD8+ T cells sorted from spleen or lymph node cells, sampled before intestinal transplant. Source of these receptors: a human donor who received an intestinal transplant. Each CDR3 is given with its conserved first and last residue. Fields, in order: V gene, clone size, D gene, J gene, CDR3 DNA, CDR3 protein. D genes are given only for firm matches. Size is stated for part of the rows, as once, few or many counts, or as a class when the clone is expanded.

V gene: TRBV4-1; clone size: NA; D gene: TRBD1; J gene: TRBJ2-5; CDR3 DNA: TGCGCCAGCAGCCCGGGACAGCAAGAGACCCAGTACTTC; CDR3 protein: CASSPGQQETQYF
V gene: TRBV30; clone size: NA; D gene: TRBD1; J gene: TRBJ1-1; CDR3 DNA: TGTGCCTGGAGTGTAATTACAGGGGGCACTGAAGCTTTCTTT; CDR3 protein: CAWSVITGGTEAFF
V gene: TRBV9; clone size: NA; D gene: NA; J gene: TRBJ2-7; CDR3 DNA: TGTGCCAGCAGCGTAGACCGGGAAACCTCCTACGAGCAGTACTTC; CDR3 protein: CASSVDRETSYEQYF
V gene: TRBV5-6; clone size: NA; D gene: NA; J gene: TRBJ2-1; CDR3 DNA: TGTGCCAGCAGCCCGGGGTCCGGCTCCTACAATGAGCAGTTCTTC; CDR3 protein: CASSPGSGSYNEQFF
V gene: TRBV6-5; clone size: once; D gene: TRBD1; J gene: TRBJ2-1; CDR3 DNA: TGTGCCAGCGGACAACAGGGGGCGAATTACAATGAGCAGTTCTTC; CDR3 protein: CASGQQGANYNEQFF
V gene: TRBV6-1; clone size: NA; D gene: NA; J gene: TRBJ1-1; CDR3 DNA: TGTGCCAGCAGTGATCGGACTCTTGAAGCTTTCTTT; CDR3 protein: CASSDRTLEAFF
V gene: TRBV29-1; clone size: NA; D gene: TRBD2; J gene: TRBJ2-7; CDR3 DNA: TGCAGCGTTGAAGATGTCGGTAGCGGGACTTACGAGCAGTACTTC; CDR3 protein: CSVEDVGSGTYEQYF
V gene: TRBV10-2; clone size: NA; D gene: NA; J gene: TRBJ1-3; CDR3 DNA: TGCGCCAGCAGTGAAGCGGGTGACGTAGCCCTGGACAACACCATATATTTT; CDR3 protein: CASSEAGDVALDNTIYF
V gene: TRBV7-8; clone size: NA; D gene: NA; J gene: TRBJ2-7; CDR3 DNA: TGTGCCAGCAGCGAGACTGCCCGCTCCTACGAGCAGTACTTC; CDR3 protein: CASSETARSYEQYF
V gene: TRBV19; clone size: NA; D gene: TRBD2; J gene: TRBJ2-1; CDR3 DNA: TGTGCCAGTAGTATGCCCAGGGCGGGAGGGGGGGTTGAGCAGTTCTTC; CDR3 protein: CASSMPRAGGGVEQFF
V gene: TRBV13; clone size: NA; D gene: NA; J gene: TRBJ2-5; CDR3 DNA: TGTGCCAGCAGCTATACAACGTACCTAGAGCCGGCGGAGACCCAGTACTTC; CDR3 protein: CASSYTTYLEPAETQYF
V gene: TRBV4-1; clone size: NA; D gene: TRBD1; J gene: TRBJ1-4; CDR3 DNA: TGCGCCAGCAGCCAGTTCGACAGGGTAACTAATGAAAAACTGTTTTTT; CDR3 protein: CASSQFDRVTNEKLFF
V gene: TRBV5-1; clone size: once; D gene: TRBD2; J gene: TRBJ2-3; CDR3 DNA: TGCGCCAGCAGCTTGGGACTAGCGACAGATACGCAGTATTTT; CDR3 protein: CASSLGLATDTQYF
V gene: TRBV7-9; clone size: NA; D gene: TRBD1; J gene: TRBJ1-1; CDR3 DNA: TGTGCCAGCAGCGCGACAGGGCCGAACGCTGAAGCTTTCTTT; CDR3 protein: CASSATGPNAEAFF
V gene: TRBV5-1; clone size: NA; D gene: NA; J gene: TRBJ2-1; CDR3 DNA: TGCGCCAGCAGCTTGGCCGTCGGCAATGAGCAGTTCTTC; CDR3 protein: CASSLAVGNEQFF
V gene: TRBV9; clone size: once; D gene: NA; J gene: TRBJ2-2; CDR3 DNA: TGTGCCAGCAGCCCTGGGGGGTTGACCGGGGAGCTGTTTTTT; CDR3 protein: CASSPGGLTGELFF
V gene: TRBV4-1; clone size: NA; D gene: NA; J gene: TRBJ1-3; CDR3 DNA: TGCGCCAGCAGCCAAACCGCTGGAGCTGGAAACACCATATATTTT; CDR3 protein: CASSQTAGAGNTIYF
V gene: TRBV10-3; clone size: once; D gene: NA; J gene: TRBJ2-7; CDR3 DNA: TGTGCCATCAGTACAGAGGGCCTCTCCTACGAGCAGTACTTC; CDR3 protein: CAISTEGLSYEQYF
V gene: TRBV11-2; clone size: NA; D gene: NA; J gene: TRBJ1-6; CDR3 DNA: TGTGCCAGCAGATGGGGACAAGATAATTCACCCCTCCACTTT; CDR3 protein: CASRWGQDNSPLHF
V gene: TRBV7-9; clone size: NA; D gene: TRBD1; J gene: TRBJ2-1; CDR3 DNA: TGTGCCAGCAGCCACGACGAGGGGGCGTCCTACAATGAGCAGTTCTTC; CDR3 protein: CASSHDEGASYNEQFF
V gene: TRBV6-5; clone size: NA; D gene: TRBD1; J gene: TRBJ2-2; CDR3 DNA: TGTGCCAGCAGTCCCGGGACAGGGGGCAACGGGGAGCTGTTTTTT; CDR3 protein: CASSPGTGGNGELFF
V gene: TRBV11-2; clone size: once; D gene: NA; J gene: TRBJ2-5; CDR3 DNA: TGTGCCAGCAGCTCCTCTAGGGAGACCCAGTACTTC; CDR3 protein: CASSSSRETQYF
V gene: TRBV2; clone size: NA; D gene: TRBD2; J gene: TRBJ2-7; CDR3 DNA: TGTGCCACAACCGGGACTAGCGGGATCCACGAGCAGTACTTC; CDR3 protein: CATTGTSGIHEQYF
V gene: TRBV5-6; clone size: NA; D gene: TRBD1; J gene: TRBJ2-7; CDR3 DNA: TGTGCCAGCAGCACGGGACAGAGCTCCTACGAGCAGTACTTC; CDR3 protein: CASSTGQSSYEQYF
V gene: TRBV19; clone size: NA; D gene: NA; J gene: TRBJ2-2; CDR3 DNA: TGTGCCAGTAGTATAATACGGGGCGGGGAGCTGTTTTTT; CDR3 protein: CASSIIRGGELFF
V gene: TRBV9; clone size: once; D gene: NA; J gene: TRBJ1-3; CDR3 DNA: TGTGCCAGCAGCGTAGGGCTCCTTTACTCTGGAAACACCATATATTTT; CDR3 protein: CASSVGLLYSGNTIYF
V gene: TRBV27; clone size: once; D gene: NA; J gene: TRBJ2-7; CDR3 DNA: TGTGCCAGCAGTTTGGCAGCGGCAACCTACGAGCAGTACTTC; CDR3 protein: CASSLAAATYEQYF
V gene: TRBV7-2; clone size: NA; D gene: TRBD1; J gene: TRBJ1-2; CDR3 DNA: TGTGCCAGCACCCTACTAACAGGGGATAGGAACTATGGCTACACCTTC; CDR3 protein: CASTLLTGDRNYGYTF
V gene: TRBV4-3; clone size: NA; D gene: NA; J gene: TRBJ2-7; CDR3 DNA: TGCGCCAGCAGCCAAGACAGGCTAAGTACCTACGAGCAGTACTTC; CDR3 protein: CASSQDRLSTYEQYF
V gene: TRBV6-5; clone size: NA; D gene: TRBD2; J gene: TRBJ2-1; CDR3 DNA: TGTGCCAGCAGTTACAAGCGGGGGCCCTTCGATGAGCAGTTCTTC; CDR3 protein: CASSYKRGPFDEQFF
V gene: TRBV2; clone size: NA; D gene: TRBD1; J gene: TRBJ1-2; CDR3 DNA: TGTGCCAGCAGTGGGGGGGAGGGACAGGGGGCCTATGGCTACACCTTC; CDR3 protein: CASSGGEGQGAYGYTF
V gene: TRBV28; clone size: once; D gene: NA; J gene: TRBJ2-7; CDR3 DNA: TGTGCCAGCAGTTTAGAGTTACCCTACGAGCAGTACTTC; CDR3 protein: CASSLELPYEQYF
V gene: TRBV23-1; clone size: NA; D gene: NA; J gene: TRBJ1-5; CDR3 DNA: TGCGCCAGCAGCGGTTCCCCTCGGCCCCAGCATTTT; CDR3 protein: CASSGSPRPQHF
V gene: TRBV13; clone size: NA; D gene: NA; J gene: TRBJ2-7; CDR3 DNA: TGTGCCAGCAGCTTAATGTACGGGTACGAGCAGTACTTC; CDR3 protein: CASSLMYGYEQYF
V gene: TRBV5-1; clone size: NA; D gene: NA; J gene: TRBJ2-1; CDR3 DNA: TGCGCCAGCAGCGTGGACGCGAATGAGCAGTTCTTC; CDR3 protein: CASSVDANEQFF
V gene: TRBV19; clone size: few; D gene: NA; J gene: TRBJ2-7; CDR3 DNA: TGTGCCAGCAGTTGGGCGGAGGCGGGAGAGCAGTACTTC; CDR3 protein: CASSWAEAGEQYF
V gene: TRBV4-1; clone size: NA; D gene: TRBD2; J gene: TRBJ2-7; CDR3 DNA: TGCGCCAGCAGTCCTAGCGGGGGGGCTCTTAGCTCCTACGAGCAGTACTTC; CDR3 protein: CASSPSGGALSSYEQYF
V gene: TRBV5-5; clone size: NA; D gene: NA; J gene: TRBJ1-4; CDR3 DNA: TGTGCCAGCAGCGGACTAGGCGGGGATTGGGAAAAACTGTTTTTT; CDR3 protein: CASSGLGGDWEKLFF
V gene: TRBV7-9; clone size: NA; D gene: TRBD1; J gene: TRBJ2-5; CDR3 DNA: TGTGCCAGCAGCCAAGGGGGCAATCAAGAGACCCAGTACTTC; CDR3 protein: CASSQGGNQETQYF
V gene: TRBV7-2; clone size: NA; D gene: TRBD2; J gene: TRBJ2-5; CDR3 DNA: TGTGCCAGCAGTCGAGCGGGGGGGCCCATAGAGACCCAGTACTTC; CDR3 protein: CASSRAGGPIETQYF
V gene: TRBV19; clone size: NA; D gene: NA; J gene: TRBJ2-7; CDR3 DNA: TGTGCCACCTCACCGGGCTACGAGCAGTACTTC; CDR3 protein: CATSPGYEQYF
V gene: TRBV27; clone size: NA; D gene: TRBD1; J gene: TRBJ1-5; CDR3 DNA: TGTGCCAGCAGTCCCGACAGGGGGGTTGCGGGCAATCAGCCCCAGCATTTT; CDR3 protein: CASSPDRGVAGNQPQHF
V gene: TRBV27; clone size: NA; D gene: TRBD2; J gene: TRBJ2-1; CDR3 DNA: TGTGCCGTCAAGGGAACAGCGGGAGTGGGGAATGAGCAGTTCTTC; CDR3 protein: CAVKGTAGVGNEQFF
V gene: TRBV5-1; clone size: NA; D gene: NA; J gene: TRBJ1-5; CDR3 DNA: TGCGCCAGCAAATTAGGGAGGGGCAATCAGCCCCAGCATTTT; CDR3 protein: CASKLGRGNQPQHF
V gene: TRBV4-1; clone size: NA; D gene: TRBD1; J gene: TRBJ2-5; CDR3 DNA: TGCGCCAGCAGCCACCGGACAGGGGAAGAGACCCAGTACTTC; CDR3 protein: CASSHRTGEETQYF
V gene: TRBV29-1; clone size: NA; D gene: TRBD2; J gene: TRBJ2-1; CDR3 DNA: TGCAGCGCCGTAATGAGGGAGCGGGATTCCTACAATGAGCAGTTCTTC; CDR3 protein: CSAVMRERDSYNEQFF